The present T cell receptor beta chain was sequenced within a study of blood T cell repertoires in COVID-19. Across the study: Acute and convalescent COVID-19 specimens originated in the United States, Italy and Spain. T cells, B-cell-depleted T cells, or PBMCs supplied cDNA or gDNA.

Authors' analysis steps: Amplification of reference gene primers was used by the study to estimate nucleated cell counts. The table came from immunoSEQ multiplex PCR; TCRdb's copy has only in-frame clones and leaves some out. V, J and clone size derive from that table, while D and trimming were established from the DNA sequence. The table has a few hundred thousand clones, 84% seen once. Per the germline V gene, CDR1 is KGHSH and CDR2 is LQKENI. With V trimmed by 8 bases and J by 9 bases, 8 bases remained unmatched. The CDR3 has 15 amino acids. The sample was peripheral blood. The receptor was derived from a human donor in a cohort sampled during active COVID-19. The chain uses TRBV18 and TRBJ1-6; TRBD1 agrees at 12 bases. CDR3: CASQARDRGRSPLHF. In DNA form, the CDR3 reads TGTGCCAGCCAGGCCCGGGACAGGGGGCGTTCACCCCTCCACTTT.